The next 10 T cell receptor beta chains were all read from a single sample in a study of CD8 T cells in Susac syndrome. An input of roughly 0.5 to 1 ug of RNA was subjected to reverse transcription using random hexamers. A single record per CDR3 protein comes from TCRdb applying MiXCR to the immunoSEQ multiplex PCR reads. The repertoire includes more than 95,000 distinct CDR3 sequences, 90% to 95% of them detected once, and approximately 0.3% sits in the top ten. Sequencing used CD8+ T cells from PBMCs. Receptors originate from a human donor with multiple sclerosis.

This sequence joins TRBV4-2 and TRBJ2-3; D ambiguous. The CDR3 contains 14 residues. Trimming removed 1 base at V and 0 bases at J, with 5 bases between. CDR1 and CDR2 (germline): LGHNA, YNFKEQ. The CDR3: CASSQGRSTDTQYF. In DNA form, the CDR3 reads TGTGCCAGCAGCCAAGGAAGGAGCACAGATACGCAGTATTTT.

This clonotype has just one count. The chain recombines TRBV4-1 with TRBJ2-7; tentative D call: TRBD1 (5 bases). Germline CDR1 and CDR2: MGHRA and YSYEKL. The CDR3 is made up of 14 amino acids. V dropped 1 base and J dropped 5 bases, with 12 bases sitting between them. As DNA, the CDR3 is TGCGCCAGCAGCCAAGCGGACACCGAGGACGAGCAGTACTTC. This encodes CASSQADTEDEQYF.

The chain couples TRBV9 to TRBJ1-4; D remains ambiguous. Trimming took off 0 bases at V and 0 bases at J, with 6 bases between the two ends. From germline, CDR1 is SGDLS and CDR2 YYNGEE. This CDR3 is 15 amino acids long. The CDR3, as DNA: TGTGCCAGCAGCGTAGAGGGTGCAACTAATGAAAAACTGTTTTTT. Encoded protein: CASSVEGATNEKLFF.

Regarding this clonotype: A read error may account for a junction end that differs from germline. The J gene is TRBJ2-1, the V gene TRBV5-1, with a tentative D call TRBD2 (6 bases). This CDR3 region has 11 residues. From germline, CDR1 is SGHRS and CDR2 YFSETQ. CDR3: CASSLAAEQFF. The CDR3, as DNA: TGTGCCAGCAGCTTAGCGGCCGAGCAGTTCTTC.

The V and J genes are TRBV15 and TRBJ2-2; D is unclear. The CDR3 sequence is 11 residues long. Germline loops: CDR1 LNHNV, CDR2 YYDKDF (reference sequence). Trimming cost V 4 bases and J 8 bases, with 5 bases left between them. CDR3: CATSMGGELFF. The CDR3 DNA reads as TGTGCCACCAGCATGGGGGGGGAGCTGTTTTTT.

In DNA form, the CDR3 reads TGTGCCACCAGTGATCCGGACAGCAACTATGGCTACACCTTC. Translation: CATSDPDSNYGYTF. The rearrangement joins TRBV24-1 to TRBJ1-2, with D possibly TRBD1 on 6 matching bases. The CDR3 runs to 14 residues. V was cut by 3 bases and J by 2 bases, with 9 bases left in between. The germline V gene encodes CDR1 KGHDR and CDR2 SFDVKD.

The CDR3 nucleotides are TGCGCCAGCAGCTTGGGCGGAGGGGGCACTGAAGCTTTCTTT. Protein: CASSLGGGGTEAFF. V and J are TRBV5-1 and TRBJ1-1; D is possibly TRBD1 (6 bases). The CDR3 is made up of 14 amino acids. CDR1 is SGHRS and CDR2 is YFSETQ in the germline V gene. Trimming shortened V by 0 bases and J by 4 bases, and 10 bases separated the two germline ends. Full variable domain (remainder filled in from reference TRBV5-1 and TRBJ1-1): KAGVTQTPRYLIKTRGQQVTLSCSPISGHRSVSWYQQTPGQGLQFLFEYFSETQRNKGNFPGRFSGRQFSNSRSEMNVSTLELGDSALYLCASSLGGGGTEAFFGQGTRLTVV.

The chain joins TRBV28 to TRBJ2-1, with TRBD2 as a possible D gene (5 bases). Trimming cost V 5 bases and J 6 bases, with 17 bases left between them. Germline CDR1 MDHEN, CDR2 SYDVKM. The CDR3 sequence is 15 residues long. This chain's CDR3 is CASSPGEPRGNEQFF. CDR3 DNA sequence: TGTGCCAGCAGTCCCGGGGAACCACGGGGCAATGAGCAGTTCTTC.

The chain employs TRBV28 and TRBJ2-1; D ambiguous. This CDR3 comprises 13 residues. Trimming took 3 bases from V and 2 from J, leaving 5 bases between them. Germline CDR1 reads MDHEN; CDR2 reads SYDVKM. The CDR3 spells CASSFRAYNEQFF. Here the CDR3 DNA reads TGTGCCAGCAGTTTTCGAGCCTACAATGAGCAGTTCTTC. Supplemented by reference TRBV28 and TRBJ2-1, the full variable domain reads DVKVTQSSRYLVKRTGEKVFLECVQDMDHENMFWYRQDPGLGLRLIYFSYDVKMKEKGDIPEGYSVSREKKERFSLILESASTNQTSMYLCASSFRAYNEQFFGPGTRLTVL.

The chain joins TRBV15 to TRBJ1-5, with D possibly being TRBD1 (6 bases). Trimming pared 1 base from V and 3 bases from J, leaving 10 bases between. CDR1 is LNHNV, CDR2 YYDKDF, per germline (reference sequence). The CDR3 has 15 amino acids. CDR3 sequence (DNA): TGTGCCACCAGCAGAGTGGGGGACAACAATCAGCCCCAGCATTTT. Encoded protein: CATSRVGDNNQPQHF.